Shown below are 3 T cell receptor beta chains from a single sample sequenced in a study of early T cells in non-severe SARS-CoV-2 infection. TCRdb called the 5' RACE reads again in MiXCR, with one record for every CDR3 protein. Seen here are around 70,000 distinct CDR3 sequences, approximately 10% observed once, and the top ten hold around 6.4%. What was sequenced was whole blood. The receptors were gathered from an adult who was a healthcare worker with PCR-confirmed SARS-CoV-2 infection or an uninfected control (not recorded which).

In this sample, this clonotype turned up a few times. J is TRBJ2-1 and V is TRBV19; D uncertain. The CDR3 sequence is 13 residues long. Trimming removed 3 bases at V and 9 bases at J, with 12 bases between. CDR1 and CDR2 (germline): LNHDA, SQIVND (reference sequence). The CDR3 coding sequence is TGTGCCAGTAGTATCGGCAGTGTTGGTGAGCAGTTCTTC. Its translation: CASSIGSVGEQFF.

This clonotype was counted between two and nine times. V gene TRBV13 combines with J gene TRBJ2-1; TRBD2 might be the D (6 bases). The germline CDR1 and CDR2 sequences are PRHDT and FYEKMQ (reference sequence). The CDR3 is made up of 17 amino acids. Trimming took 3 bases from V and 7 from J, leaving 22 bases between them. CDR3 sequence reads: CASSLFSGRKRWNEQFF. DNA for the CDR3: TGTGCCAGCAGCTTGTTTAGCGGTAGAAAACGATGGAATGAGCAGTTCTTC.

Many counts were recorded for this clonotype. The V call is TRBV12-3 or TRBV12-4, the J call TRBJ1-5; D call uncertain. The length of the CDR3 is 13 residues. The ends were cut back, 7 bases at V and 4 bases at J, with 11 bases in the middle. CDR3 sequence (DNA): TGTGCCAGCACCGGGAGTAAAAATCAGCCCCAGCATTTT. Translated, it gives CASTGSKNQPQHF.